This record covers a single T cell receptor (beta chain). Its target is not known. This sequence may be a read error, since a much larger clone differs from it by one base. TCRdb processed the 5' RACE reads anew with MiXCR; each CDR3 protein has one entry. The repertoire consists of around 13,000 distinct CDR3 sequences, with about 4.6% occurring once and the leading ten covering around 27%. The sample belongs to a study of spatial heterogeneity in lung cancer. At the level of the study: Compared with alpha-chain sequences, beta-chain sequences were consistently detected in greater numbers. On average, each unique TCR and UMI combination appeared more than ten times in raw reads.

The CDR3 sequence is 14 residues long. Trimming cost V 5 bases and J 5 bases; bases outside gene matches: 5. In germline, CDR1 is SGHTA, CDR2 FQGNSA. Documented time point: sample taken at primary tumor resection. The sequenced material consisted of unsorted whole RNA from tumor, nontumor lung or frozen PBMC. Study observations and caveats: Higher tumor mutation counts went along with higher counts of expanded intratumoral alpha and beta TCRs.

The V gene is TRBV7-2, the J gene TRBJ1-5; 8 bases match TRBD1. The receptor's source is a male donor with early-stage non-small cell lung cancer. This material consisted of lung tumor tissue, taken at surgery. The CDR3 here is CASSPGQGDQPQHF. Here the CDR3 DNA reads TGTGCCAGCAGCCCCGGACAGGGAGATCAGCCCCAGCATTTT.